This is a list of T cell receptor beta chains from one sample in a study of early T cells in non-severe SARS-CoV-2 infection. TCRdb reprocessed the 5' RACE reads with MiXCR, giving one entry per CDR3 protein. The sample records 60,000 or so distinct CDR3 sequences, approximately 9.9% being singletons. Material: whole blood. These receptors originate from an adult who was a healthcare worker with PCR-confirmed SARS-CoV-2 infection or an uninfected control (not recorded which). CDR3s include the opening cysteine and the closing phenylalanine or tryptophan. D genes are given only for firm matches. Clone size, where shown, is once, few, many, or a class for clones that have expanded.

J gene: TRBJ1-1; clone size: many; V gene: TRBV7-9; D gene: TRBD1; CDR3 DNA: TGTGCCAGCAGTCTTTCGGGACAGGGAAACACTGAAGCTTTCTTT; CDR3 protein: CASSLSGQGNTEAFF
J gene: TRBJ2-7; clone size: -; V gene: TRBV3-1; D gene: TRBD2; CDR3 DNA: TGTGCCAGCAGCCACTCGCGGGGGGGCCTCTTCGAGCAGTACTTC; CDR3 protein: CASSHSRGGLFEQYF
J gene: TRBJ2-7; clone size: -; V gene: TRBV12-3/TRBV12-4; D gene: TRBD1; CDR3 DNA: TGTGCCAGCAGTTTAGATGGGACAGGGAGGGACGAGCAGTACTTC; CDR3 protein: CASSLDGTGRDEQYF
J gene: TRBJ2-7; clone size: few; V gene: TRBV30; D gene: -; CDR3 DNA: TGTGCCTGGAGTCGGAATCGGGAAGAGCAGTACTTC; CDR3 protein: CAWSRNREEQYF
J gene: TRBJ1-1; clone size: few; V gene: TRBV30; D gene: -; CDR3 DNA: TGTGCCTGGAGGAGACAAATGAACACTGAAGCTTTCTTT; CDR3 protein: CAWRRQMNTEAFF
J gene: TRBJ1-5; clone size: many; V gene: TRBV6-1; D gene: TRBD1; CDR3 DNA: TGTGCCAGCAGGGCAGGGGGAATCATGGCCCAGCATTTT; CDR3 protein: CASRAGGIMAQHF
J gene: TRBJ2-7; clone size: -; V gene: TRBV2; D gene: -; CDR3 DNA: TGTGCCAGCAGTGAGTCCCTAGTGCACGAGCAGTACTTC; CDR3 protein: CASSESLVHEQYF
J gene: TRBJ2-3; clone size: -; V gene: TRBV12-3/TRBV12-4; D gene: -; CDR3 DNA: TGTGCCAGCAGTTTAGTAGGTTCACGGGGGCTCACAGATACGCAGTATTTT; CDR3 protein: CASSLVGSRGLTDTQYF
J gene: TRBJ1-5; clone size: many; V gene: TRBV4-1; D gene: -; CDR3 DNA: TGCGCCAGCAGCCAGGCGGGACGGAGCAATCAGCCCCAGCATTTT; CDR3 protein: CASSQAGRSNQPQHF
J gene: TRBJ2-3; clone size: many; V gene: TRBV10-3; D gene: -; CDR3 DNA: TGTGCCATCAGTGAGGGGTGGGATACGCAGTATTTT; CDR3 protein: CAISEGWDTQYF
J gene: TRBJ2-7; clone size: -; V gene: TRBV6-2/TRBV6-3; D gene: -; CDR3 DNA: TGTGCCAGCAGTTATCAGGGGCTTTCCTACGAGCAGTACTTC; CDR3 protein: CASSYQGLSYEQYF
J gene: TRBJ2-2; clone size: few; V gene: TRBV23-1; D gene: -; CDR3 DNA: TGCGCCAGCAGTCAATCGGTCCAGGCCAACACCGGGGAGCTGTTTTTT; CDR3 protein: CASSQSVQANTGELFF
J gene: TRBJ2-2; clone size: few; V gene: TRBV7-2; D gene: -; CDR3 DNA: TGTGCCAGCAGCCTGGACCACTTCGCGCTGTTTTTT; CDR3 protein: CASSLDHFALFF